The T cell receptor beta chain under discussion was sequenced for a study of graft-versus-host responses after intestinal transplantation. Study information: Transplants were multivisceral, liver-intestinal, or isolated intestinal. Among the recipients, all got anti-thymocyte globulin induction and then tacrolimus and steroids for approximately 3 years.

General observations from the study: Researchers found peak circulating GvH clone levels linked to early post-transplant HvG declines. In recipient marrow, GvH clones were found, and some appeared first in ileum or blood.

About this clone itself: What it recognizes is unknown.

This CDR3 is built from 14 residues. Per germline, CDR1 MNHEY and CDR2 SMNVEV (reference sequence). Trimming removed 8 bases from V and 4 bases from J, with 17 bases in between. This table comes from immunoSEQ multiplex PCR, and its TCRdb copy is limited to in-frame clones, with some not included. The sample lists 150,000 or so clones; 80% to 95% were seen once. The genes are TRBV27 and TRBJ1-2, with a possible D match to TRBD1 (5 bases). This TCR came from a human donor who received an intestinal transplant. Source: unstimulated CD4+ T cells sorted from spleen or lymph node cells, taken before intestinal transplant. DNA for the CDR3: TGTGCCAGCGCTTTAAGGGGCCGCATCTATGGCTACACCTTC. It translates to CASALRGRIYGYTF.